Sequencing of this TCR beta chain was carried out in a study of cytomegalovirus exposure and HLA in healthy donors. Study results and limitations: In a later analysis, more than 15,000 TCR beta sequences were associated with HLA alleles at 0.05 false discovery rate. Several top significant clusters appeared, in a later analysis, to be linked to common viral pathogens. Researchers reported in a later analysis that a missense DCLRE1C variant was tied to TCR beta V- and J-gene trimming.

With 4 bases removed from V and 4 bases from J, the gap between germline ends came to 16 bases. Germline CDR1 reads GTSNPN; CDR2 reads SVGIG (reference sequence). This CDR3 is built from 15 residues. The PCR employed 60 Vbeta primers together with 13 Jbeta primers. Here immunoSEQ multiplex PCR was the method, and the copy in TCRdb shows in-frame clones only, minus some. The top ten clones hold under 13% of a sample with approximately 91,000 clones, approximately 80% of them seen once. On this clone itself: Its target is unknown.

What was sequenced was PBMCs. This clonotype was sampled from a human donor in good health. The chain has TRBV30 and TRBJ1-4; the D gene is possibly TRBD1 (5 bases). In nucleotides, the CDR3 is TGTGCCTGGACAGTCGGTGCGGGACTTAATGAAAAACTGTTTTTT. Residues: CAWTVGAGLNEKLFF.